This T cell receptor (beta chain) was sequenced for a study of blood T cell repertoires in COVID-19. Study details: Sites across the United States, Italy and Spain contributed samples from acute and convalescent COVID-19. T cells, B-cell-depleted T cells, or PBMCs provided the cDNA or gDNA that served as material.

Germline CDR1 and CDR2: MDHEN and SYDVKM. CDR3 length: 15 amino acids. V shed 6 bases and J 4 bases; nucleotides not matched to a gene: 9. As handled by the study authors: Amplification of reference gene primers provided the estimated nucleated cell counts. Some clones are missing from TCRdb's copy, which holds only in-frame ones; the method was immunoSEQ multiplex PCR. V and J calls and clone size are copied from that table; D and trimming were computed from the DNA. The sample has about 130,000 clones; 81% are singletons. The J gene is TRBJ2-1, the V gene TRBV28; 7 bases are shared with TRBD1. This TCR was sampled from an older woman with active or convalescent COVID-19. The material sequenced was peripheral blood. The CDR3 sequence is CASRYPGQVYNEQFF. The DNA of the CDR3 is TGTGCCAGCAGATACCCCGGACAGGTTTACAATGAGCAGTTCTTC.